The rows below give T cell receptor beta chains drawn from one sample of a study of shared clonotypes between healthy human individuals. Profiling relied on immunoSEQ multiplex PCR, and the TCRdb table lists in-frame clones only, not all of them. The sample includes about 2,500,000 clones, roughly nine tenths of them seen just once. Sequences were obtained from naive CD4+ T cells sorted from blood. All receptors derive from a man in his late teens or twenties in good health. The CDR3 runs from the conserved cysteine through the conserved F or W. The order of the fields is D gene, V gene, clone size, CDR3 length, J gene, CDR3 DNA, CDR3 protein. A D gene is named only where the DNA matches it firmly. Where a row states a size, it is once, few, many or the class of an expanded clone; other rows omit it.

TRBD2,TRBV30,NA,15,TRBJ2-1,TGTGCCTGGAGTGTAGGTCTAGCGGTTAGGGATGAGCAGTTCTTC,CAWSVGLAVRDEQFF
NA,TRBV5-1,NA,14,TRBJ2-5,TGCGCCAGCAGCGAACGGGACCCCCTCGGGACCCAGTACTTC,CASSERDPLGTQYF
NA,TRBV6-5,once,15,TRBJ2-7,TGTGCCAGCAGTTACTCCTGGACAGTCACCTACGAGCAGTACTTC,CASSYSWTVTYEQYF
NA,TRBV9,NA,14,TRBJ1-2,TGTGCCAGCAGCGTAGACCCCAGGGGAGATGGCTACACCTTC,CASSVDPRGDGYTF
TRBD2,TRBV5-4,NA,17,TRBJ2-3,TGTGCCAGCAGCTTTACCAGACTAGCGGGGGGGACAGATACGCAGTATTTT,CASSFTRLAGGTDTQYF
NA,TRBV7-3,once,15,TRBJ2-1,TGTGCCAGCAGCCTAGGGGGACAACTCTACAATGAGCAGTTCTTC,CASSLGGQLYNEQFF
NA,TRBV20-1,NA,10,TRBJ1-1,TGCAGTGCTAGAGATACTGAAGCTTTCTTT,CSARDTEAFF
TRBD1,TRBV18,NA,15,TRBJ1-4,TGTGCCAGCTCACAGGGGGCTCGGGCTAATGAAAAACTGTTTTTT,CASSQGARANEKLFF
TRBD1,TRBV14,NA,14,TRBJ2-4,TGTGCCAGCAGCCAAGGACAGGGAAGAAACATTCAGTACTTC,CASSQGQGRNIQYF
NA,TRBV29-1,NA,12,TRBJ2-1,TGCAGCGTTGATGGTGGACAGCGGCTTGGGTTCTTC,CSVDGGQRLGFF
NA,TRBV6-5,NA,12,TRBJ2-2,TGTGCCAGCAGCCGAAACACCGGGGAGCTGTTTTTT,CASSRNTGELFF
NA,TRBV10-3,NA,14,TRBJ2-2,TGTGCCATCAGTGAGCGGGACTTCACCGGGGAGCTGTTTTTT,CAISERDFTGELFF
TRBD2,TRBV6-5,NA,14,TRBJ2-1,TGTGCCACTCAGGCGGGAGTGCCCTACAATGAGCAGTTCTTC,CATQAGVPYNEQFF
TRBD1,TRBV5-4,NA,15,TRBJ2-5,TGTGCCAGCAGCGGAGGGACAGGGCTCCGAGAGACCCAGTACTTC,CASSGGTGLRETQYF
NA,TRBV7-2,NA,15,TRBJ1-1,TGTGCCAGCAGCTTAAGGGGCCAGGGGAACACTGAAGCTTTCTTT,CASSLRGQGNTEAFF
NA,TRBV11-2,NA,14,TRBJ2-1,TGTGCCAGCAGCTTAGCCCACAGGGAAAATGAGCAGTTCTTC,CASSLAHRENEQFF
TRBD2,TRBV4-2,NA,15,TRBJ2-5,TGTGCCAGCAGCCCTCTAGCGGGGGGCCAAGAGACCCAGTACTTC,CASSPLAGGQETQYF
NA,TRBV7-8,NA,13,TRBJ1-1,TGTGCCAGCTTGTGGCAGTTGAACACTGAAGCTTTCTTT,CASLWQLNTEAFF
NA,TRBV20-1,NA,11,TRBJ1-2,TGCAGTGTCATAGAGTTAGGGGGCTACACCTTC,CSVIELGGYTF